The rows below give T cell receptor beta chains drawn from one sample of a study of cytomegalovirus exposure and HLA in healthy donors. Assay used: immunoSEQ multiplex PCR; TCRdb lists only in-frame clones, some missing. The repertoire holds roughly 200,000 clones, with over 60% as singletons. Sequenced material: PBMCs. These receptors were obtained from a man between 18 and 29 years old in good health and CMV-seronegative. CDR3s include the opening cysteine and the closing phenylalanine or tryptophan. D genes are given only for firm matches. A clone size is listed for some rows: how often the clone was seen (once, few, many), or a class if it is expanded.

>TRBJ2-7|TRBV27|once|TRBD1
TGTGCCAGCACCCCTTCCGGGGACAGGGGGGTTCGGGAGCAGTACTTC
CASTPSGDRGVREQYF
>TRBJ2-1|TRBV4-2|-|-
TGTGCCAGCAGCCAAGAAATCGGGAAGGCGAACAATGAGCAGTTCTTC
CASSQEIGKANNEQFF
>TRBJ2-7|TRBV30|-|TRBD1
TGTGCCTGGAGTTCGGGAAAGACAGGGCACGAGCAGTACTTC
CAWSSGKTGHEQYF
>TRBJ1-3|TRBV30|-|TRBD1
TGTGCCTGGAGTTTCCGGGACAGCCTCTCTGGAAACACCATATATTTT
CAWSFRDSLSGNTIYF
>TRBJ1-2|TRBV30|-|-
TGTGCCTGGAGTGCCGACAGAGGAGAGGGCTACACCTTC
CAWSADRGEGYTF
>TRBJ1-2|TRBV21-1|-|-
TGTGCCAGCAGCACCTTGACAGCTACCTATGGCTACACCTTC
CASSTLTATYGYTF
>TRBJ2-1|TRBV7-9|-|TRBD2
TGTGCCAGCAGCTTAGCGGGAGGGCCATCCTACAATGAGCAGTTCTTC
CASSLAGGPSYNEQFF
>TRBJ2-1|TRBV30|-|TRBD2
TGTGCCTGGAGTGGGGCGGGAGGGTCCTCCTACAATGAGCAGTTCTTC
CAWSGAGGSSYNEQFF
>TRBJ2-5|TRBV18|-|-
TGTGCCAGCTCACCACTTTTTCAGTTCCAAGAGACCCAGTACTTC
CASSPLFQFQETQYF
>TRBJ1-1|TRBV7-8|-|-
TGTGCCAGCAGCCCCCCCCCGGCAGGGGTCACTGAAGCTTTCTTT
CASSPPPAGVTEAFF
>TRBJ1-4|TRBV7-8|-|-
TGTGCCAGCAGCTTATTGGGGGCGAGTGAAAAACTGTTTTTT
CASSLLGASEKLFF
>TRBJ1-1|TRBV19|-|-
TGTGCCAGTACACCCCGGGGGGCTATCGCTGAAGCTTTCTTT
CASTPRGAIAEAFF
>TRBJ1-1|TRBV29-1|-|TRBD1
TGCAGCGTTGCTCCGGGACAGGGAACTGAAGCTTTCTTT
CSVAPGQGTEAFF
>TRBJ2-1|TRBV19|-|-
TGTGCCGCCAGCGCGTACAATGAGCAGTTCTTC
CAASAYNEQFF
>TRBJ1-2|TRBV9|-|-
TGTGCCAGCAGCTCAAGTTCCGAGGGCTACACCTTC
CASSSSSEGYTF
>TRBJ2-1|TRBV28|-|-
TGTGCCAGCAGTCCTCGGGACAATGAGCAGTTCTTC
CASSPRDNEQFF
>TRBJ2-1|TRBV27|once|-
TGTGCCAGCAGTTTAGCCGGGGTTGAGCAGTTCTTC
CASSLAGVEQFF
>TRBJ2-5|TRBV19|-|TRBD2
TGTGCCAGTTCGGGGGGAGGGGAGACCCAGTACTTC
CASSGGGETQYF
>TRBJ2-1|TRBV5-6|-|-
TGTGCCAGCAGCTGGGTGGGGGCCTCCTCGGCCTACAATGAGCAGTTCTTC
CASSWVGASSAYNEQFF
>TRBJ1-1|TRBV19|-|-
TGTGCCAGTAGTATTGGGAGGAACACTGAAGCTTTCTTT
CASSIGRNTEAFF
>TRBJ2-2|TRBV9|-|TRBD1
TGTGCCAGCAGCACAAACCGGGACAGAGACACCGGGGAGCTGTTTTTT
CASSTNRDRDTGELFF
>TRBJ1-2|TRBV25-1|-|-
TGTGCCACCCACGAACAGGGTCTTGCGGGCTACACCTTC
CATHEQGLAGYTF
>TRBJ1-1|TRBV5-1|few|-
TGCGCCAGCAGCCAAACACAAAGCCACAGGGATATTGAAGCTTTCTTT
CASSQTQSHRDIEAFF
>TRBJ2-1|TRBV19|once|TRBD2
TGTGCCAGTAACGGACTAGCGGGAGGACGAAGCTACAATGAGCAGTTCTTC
CASNGLAGGRSYNEQFF
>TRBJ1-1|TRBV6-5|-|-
TGTGCCAGCAGTCTAAACAGGGCCGTGAACACTGAAGCTTTCTTT
CASSLNRAVNTEAFF
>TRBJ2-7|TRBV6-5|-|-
TGTGCCAGCAGTTACTCATCAGGTTTGGGCTACGAGCAGTACTTC
CASSYSSGLGYEQYF
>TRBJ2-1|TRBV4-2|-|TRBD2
TGTGCCAGCAGCCCTCTAGCGGGAATTTTCAATGAGCAGTTCTTC
CASSPLAGIFNEQFF
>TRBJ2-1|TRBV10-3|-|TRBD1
TGTGCCATCAGAAGCGAGACAGGGGGCAATGAGCAGTTCTTC
CAIRSETGGNEQFF
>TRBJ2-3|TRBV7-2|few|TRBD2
TGTGCCAGCAGCCCCACCCTGACTAGCGGGAGGGGGGATACGCAGTATTTT
CASSPTLTSGRGDTQYF
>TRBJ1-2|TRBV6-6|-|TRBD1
TGTGCCAGCAGTTACTCAAGGACAGGAACCTATGGCTACACCTTC
CASSYSRTGTYGYTF
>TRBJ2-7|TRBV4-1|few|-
TGCGCCAGCAGCCAAGATTGGGAGGTAAGCTCCTACGAGCAGTACTTC
CASSQDWEVSSYEQYF
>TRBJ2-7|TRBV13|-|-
TGTGCCAGCAGGCTCGCAGCTTCGGGCGAGCAGTACTTC
CASRLAASGEQYF
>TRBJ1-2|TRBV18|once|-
TGTGCCAGCTCAACGGGAGACCGCTATGGCTACACCTTC
CASSTGDRYGYTF
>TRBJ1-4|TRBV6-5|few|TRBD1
TGTGCCAGCAGTTACTCGAAACAGGGGTATGAAAAACTGTTTTTT
CASSYSKQGYEKLFF
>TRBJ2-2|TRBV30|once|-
TGTGCCTGGAGTGGAGGCGGGGAAGGGGAGCTGTTTTTT
CAWSGGGEGELFF
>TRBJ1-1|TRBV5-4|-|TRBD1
TGTGCCAGCAGCTGGGGGACAGGGGGGAACACTGAAGCTTTCTTT
CASSWGTGGNTEAFF
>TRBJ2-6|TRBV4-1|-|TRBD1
TGCGCCAGCAGGACAGGGGCGGCTGGGGCCAACGTCCTGACTTTC
CASRTGAAGANVLTF
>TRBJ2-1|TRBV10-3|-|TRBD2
TGTGCCACGGGACTAGCGGGAGGGTCCTACAATGAGCAGTTCTTC
CATGLAGGSYNEQFF
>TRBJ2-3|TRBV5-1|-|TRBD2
TGCGCCAGCAGCTTGGCCGTAAGCGGGAGAACAGATACGCAGTATTTT
CASSLAVSGRTDTQYF
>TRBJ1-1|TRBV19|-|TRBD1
TGTGCCAGTAGGCTACAGGGGGTGAACACTGAAGCTTTCTTT
CASRLQGVNTEAFF
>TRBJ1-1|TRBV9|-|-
TGTGCCAGCAGCGCCGCGGGGGGGATGAACACTGAAGCTTTCTTT
CASSAAGGMNTEAFF
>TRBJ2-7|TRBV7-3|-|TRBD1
TGTGCCAGCAGTCCGGACAGGGAACGCAGCGAGCAGTACTTC
CASSPDRERSEQYF
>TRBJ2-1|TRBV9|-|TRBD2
TGTGCCAGCAGCCCCTGGACTAGCGGGAGGGCCTCCGATGAGCAGTTCTTC
CASSPWTSGRASDEQFF
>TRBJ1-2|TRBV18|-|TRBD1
TGTGCCAGCTCACCATCCGTCGACAGGGCAATGGGCTACACCTTC
CASSPSVDRAMGYTF
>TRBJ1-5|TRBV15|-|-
TGTGCCACCAGCAGAGATCGCGGATATAGCAATCAGCCCCAGCATTTT
CATSRDRGYSNQPQHF
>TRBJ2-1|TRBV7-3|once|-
TGTGCCAGCAGCTACCGACAACCCAATGAGCAGTTCTTC
CASSYRQPNEQFF
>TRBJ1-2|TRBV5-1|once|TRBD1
TGCGCCAGCAGCTCGACAGGGGTGTCCTGTGGCTACACCTTC
CASSSTGVSCGYTF
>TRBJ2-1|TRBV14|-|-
TGTGCCAGCAGCCAAGTAAAGTTCGTGGGCGAGCAGTTCTTC
CASSQVKFVGEQFF
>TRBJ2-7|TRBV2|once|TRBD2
TGTGCCAGCAGTGAAACTAGCGGGGCCTTCTACGAGCAGTACTTC
CASSETSGAFYEQYF
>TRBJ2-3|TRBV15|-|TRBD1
TGTGCCACCAGCAGAGGGGGACAGGGAGGAGTCACAGATACGCAGTATTTT
CATSRGGQGGVTDTQYF
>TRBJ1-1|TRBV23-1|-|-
TGCGCCAGCAGTCCGTTGGGGAGGAGGACTGAAGCTTTCTTT
CASSPLGRRTEAFF
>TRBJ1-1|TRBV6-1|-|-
TGTGCCAGCAGTGAAGCGGGGACACCGATGAACACTGAAGCTTTCTTT
CASSEAGTPMNTEAFF
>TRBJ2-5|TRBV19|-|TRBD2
TGTGCCAGTAGACTCGGGACTAGACAGTACTTC
CASRLGTRQYF
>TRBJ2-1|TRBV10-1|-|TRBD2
TGCGCCAGCAGCGCAACTAGCGGGATTGGCGAGCAGTTCTTC
CASSATSGIGEQFF
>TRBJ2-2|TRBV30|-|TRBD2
TGTGCCTGGAGTTCGTGGACTAGCGGGTCCGGGGAGCTGTTTTTT
CAWSSWTSGSGELFF
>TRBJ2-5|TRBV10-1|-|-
TGCGCCAGCAGTGAGAGAGCGGGTCGAGAGACCCAGTACTTC
CASSERAGRETQYF
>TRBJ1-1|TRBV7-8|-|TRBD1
TGTGCCAGCAGCTTAGAACAGGGGTGGGCCACTGAAGCTTTCTTT
CASSLEQGWATEAFF
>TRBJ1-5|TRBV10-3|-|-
TGTGCCATCAGTGACTCAACTAGGGGACTCGATCAGCCCCAGCATTTT
CAISDSTRGLDQPQHF